Below are 12 T cell receptor beta chains sequenced from a single sample in a study of long-term antiretroviral therapy in people with HIV. Assay version v3.0 of immunoSEQ was used, and it was run at survey level. Profiling relied on immunoSEQ multiplex PCR, and the TCRdb table lists in-frame clones only, not all of them. Here the sample spans around 26,000 clones, roughly 79% being singletons. The sequenced sample was unsorted PBMCs, obtained 1.1 years before starting antiretroviral therapy. These receptors all stem from a woman in her thirties or forties with HIV.

CDR3 DNA sequence: TGTGCCACCAGCAGAGCGAGACAGGGGTCCACTGAAGCTTTCTTT. Its protein product is CATSRARQGSTEAFF. The chain recombines TRBV15 with TRBJ1-1, with 8 nucleotides matching TRBD1. The V segment lost 1 base and the J segment 4 bases; nucleotides outside the gene matches: 5. The CDR3 sequence is 15 residues long. Germline assignment: CDR1 LNHNV and CDR2 YYDKDF (reference sequence).

The chain couples TRBV10-3 to TRBJ2-1; D perhaps matches TRBD2 (5 bases). Trimming left V 0 bases short and J 7 bases short, with 16 bases between. CDR3 length: 16 amino acids. Germline CDR1 ENHRY, CDR2 SYGVKD. The CDR3 protein is CAISESRLTAANEQFF. The CDR3 DNA follows: TGTGCCATCAGTGAGTCGCGACTAACCGCCGCGAATGAGCAGTTCTTC.

The V and J genes are TRBV5-4 and TRBJ2-2; 7 bases line up with TRBD2. Trimming took 4 bases from V and 6 from J; bases not matched to a gene: 9. Looked up from germline, CDR1 is SGHNT and CDR2 is YYREEE (reference sequence). This CDR3 has 15 amino acids. CDR3 amino acids: CASSRAGRVAGELFF. CDR3 nucleotides: TGTGCCAGCAGCCGGGCAGGGAGGGTTGCCGGGGAGCTGTTTTTT. Full variable domain (rest looked up from reference TRBV5-4 and TRBJ2-2): ETGVTQSPTHLIKTRGQQVTLRCSSQSGHNTVSWYQQALGQGPQFIFQYYREEENGRGNFPPRFSGLQFPNYSSELNVNALELDDSALYLCASSRAGRVAGELFFGEGSRLTVL.

The chain carries TRBV6-5 and TRBJ2-7; a weak D match, TRBD1 (6 bases). Germline values: CDR1 MNHEY, CDR2 SVGAGI. CDR3 length: 14 amino acids. V lost 2 bases to trimming and J lost 3 bases, with 11 bases between them. The CDR3, as DNA: TGTGCCAGCAGTTACCGCAGGGGTGGCTACGAGCAGTACTTC. It specifies CASSYRRGGYEQYF.

The gene calls are TRBV18 and TRBJ2-5; no clear D. This CDR3 has 13 amino acids. Trimming removed 4 bases from V and 5 bases from J, with 11 bases in between. Per the germline V gene, CDR1 is KGHSH and CDR2 is LQKENI. The CDR3 sequence is CASSREAYETQYF. In DNA, the CDR3 is TGTGCCAGCTCACGCGAAGCGTATGAGACCCAGTACTTC.

A note on this clone: The junction does not match germline at one end; this may be a read error. The chain carries TRBV14 and TRBJ2-7; TRBD1 matches at 7 bases. CDR1 is SGHDN, CDR2 FVKESK, per germline. There are 11 residues in the CDR3. The chain's CDR3 is CASSQVGTAYF. CDR3 sequence (DNA): TGTGCCAGCAGCCAAGTCGGGACAGCGTATTTC. Complete variable domain (other parts from reference TRBV14 and TRBJ2-7): EAGVTQFPSHSVIEKGQTVTLRCDPISGHDNLYWYRRVMGKEIKFLLHFVKESKQDESGMPNNRFLAERTGGTYSTLKVQPAELEDSGVYFCASSQVGTAYFGPGTRLTVT.

The sample holds one count of this clone. The chain links TRBV6-5 to TRBJ1-5; 7 positions agree with TRBD1. This CDR3 comprises 14 residues. J gave up 4 bases and V 6 bases, and 6 bases lay outside the gene matches. Germline lookup yields CDR1 MNHEY and CDR2 SVGAGI. The CDR3 coding sequence is TGTGCCAGCAGCCTAGACAGGGCAAATCAGCCCCAGCATTTT. Amino acid sequence: CASSLDRANQPQHF.

This clone has only a few counts. The rearrangement uses TRBV27 and TRBJ1-6; D unclear. The V gene's germline CDR1 is MNHEY and CDR2 SMNVEV (reference sequence). The CDR3 has 13 residues. Trimming took off 4 bases at V and 8 bases at J, with 9 bases between the two ends. CDR3 coding DNA: TGTGCCAGCAGTTCGATTTCTCATTCACCCCTCCACTTT. It encodes CASSSISHSPLHF.

The chain recombines TRBV7-2 with TRBJ2-4; tentative D call: TRBD2 (5 bases). Per the germline V gene, CDR1 is SGHTA and CDR2 is FQGNSA. The CDR3 extends over 13 amino acids. Between the trimmed V and J ends, which lost 5 bases and 9 bases, there was a span of 14 bases. CDR3 amino acids: CASSRIGVRIQYF. CDR3 sequence (DNA): TGTGCCAGCAGCCGGATCGGGGTGCGCATTCAGTACTTC.

CDR3 loop: CASSYEGAGLDSPLHF. The CDR3 DNA reads as TGTGCCAGCAGTTACGAGGGTGCGGGGCTTGATTCACCCCTCCACTTT. The V and J genes are TRBV6-6 and TRBJ1-6; tentatively, D is TRBD1 (5 bases). The V end was cut by 2 bases, the J end by 8 bases, with 16 bases between. This CDR3 region has 16 residues. Germline V gene lookup returns CDR1 MNHNY and CDR2 SVGAGI (reference sequence).

The CDR3 nucleotides are TGTGCCAGCAGGCGAATGGACAGTAGCAATCAGCCCCAGCATTTT. Its translation is CASRRMDSSNQPQHF. This sequence joins TRBV7-2 and TRBJ1-5; maybe TRBD1 (6 bases). V was cut by 6 bases and J by 0 bases, with 12 bases left in between. Per germline, CDR1 SGHTA and CDR2 FQGNSA. CDR3 size: 15 residues.

The chain employs TRBV30 and TRBJ2-3; TRBD2 matches at 8 bases. V lost 0 bases to trimming and J lost 5 bases; unmatched junction nucleotides: 10. The length of the CDR3 is 16 residues. In germline, CDR1 is GTSNPN, CDR2 SVGIG (reference sequence). CDR3 DNA: TGTGCCTGGAGTGTACTAAGCGGGAGTTTGGGAGATACGCAGTATTTT. Encoded protein: CAWSVLSGSLGDTQYF. Supplemented by reference TRBV30 and TRBJ2-3, the full variable domain reads SQTIHQWPATLVQPVGSPLSLECTVEGTSNPNLYWYRQAAGRGLQLLFYSVGIGQISSEVPQNLSASRPQDRQFILSSKKLLLSDSGFYLCAWSVLSGSLGDTQYFGPGTRLTVL.